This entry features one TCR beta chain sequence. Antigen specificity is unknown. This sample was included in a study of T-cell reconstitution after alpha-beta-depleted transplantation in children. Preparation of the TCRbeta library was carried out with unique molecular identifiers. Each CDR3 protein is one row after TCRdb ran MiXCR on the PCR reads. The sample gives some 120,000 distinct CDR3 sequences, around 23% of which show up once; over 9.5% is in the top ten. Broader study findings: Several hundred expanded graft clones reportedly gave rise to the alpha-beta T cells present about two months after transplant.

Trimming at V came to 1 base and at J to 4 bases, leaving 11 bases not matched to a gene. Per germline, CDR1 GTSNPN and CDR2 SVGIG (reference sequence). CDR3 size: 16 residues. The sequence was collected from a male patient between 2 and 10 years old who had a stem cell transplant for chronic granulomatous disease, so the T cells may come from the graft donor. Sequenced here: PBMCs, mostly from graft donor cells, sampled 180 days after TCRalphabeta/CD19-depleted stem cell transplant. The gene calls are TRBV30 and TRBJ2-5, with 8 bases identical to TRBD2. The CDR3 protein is CAWSARFAGGGETQYF. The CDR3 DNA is TGTGCCTGGAGTGCCCGATTTGCGGGAGGAGGAGAGACCCAGTACTTC.